This T cell receptor beta chain was sequenced in a study of beta chain features in type 1 diabetes. All of the isolated RNA was reverse transcribed, so expressed TCRB transcripts were sequenced. The method was immunoSEQ multiplex PCR; TCRdb's version includes in-frame clones alone and lacks a portion of them. The sample contains approximately 600,000 clones, around 12% of which appear only once. Note on this clone: Antigen specificity is unknown.

General study findings and limits: Significant though moderate, a shortening of TCRB CDR3s appeared in all four CD4+ subsets of Type 1 diabetes patients.

Per the germline V gene, CDR1 is SGDLS and CDR2 is YYNGEE. This CDR3 spans 14 amino acids. Trimming shortened V by 0 bases and J by 3 bases, and 7 bases separated the two germline ends. The V and J genes are TRBV9 and TRBJ1-3; D is uncertain. The sequence was obtained from a man under 40 with type 1 diabetes. Source material: naive CD4+ T cells from blood. The CDR3 DNA is TGTGCCAGCAGCGTAGAGGGCCTTGGAAACACCATATATTTT. It codes for CASSVEGLGNTIYF.